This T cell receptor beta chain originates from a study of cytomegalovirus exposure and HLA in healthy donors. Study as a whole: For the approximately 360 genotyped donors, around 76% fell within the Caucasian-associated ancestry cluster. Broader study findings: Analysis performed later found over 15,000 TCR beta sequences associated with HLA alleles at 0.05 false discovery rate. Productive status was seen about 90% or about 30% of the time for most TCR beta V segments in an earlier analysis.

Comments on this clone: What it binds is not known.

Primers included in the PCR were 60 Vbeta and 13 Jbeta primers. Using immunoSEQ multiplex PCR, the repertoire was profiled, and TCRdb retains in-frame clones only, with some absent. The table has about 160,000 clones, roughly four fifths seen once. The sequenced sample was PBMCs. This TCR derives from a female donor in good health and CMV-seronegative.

The DNA of the CDR3 is TGCGCCAGCAGCCAAGCTTGGGGGGGAAAAGATCAGCCCCAGCATTTT. Its protein product is CASSQAWGGKDQPQHF. V is TRBV4-1 and J is TRBJ1-5, with D perhaps TRBD1 (5 bases). The CDR3 contains 16 residues. The V gene's germline CDR1 is MGHRA and CDR2 YSYEKL. The V end lost 1 base, the J end lost 5 bases, and 15 bases lay between the germline ends.